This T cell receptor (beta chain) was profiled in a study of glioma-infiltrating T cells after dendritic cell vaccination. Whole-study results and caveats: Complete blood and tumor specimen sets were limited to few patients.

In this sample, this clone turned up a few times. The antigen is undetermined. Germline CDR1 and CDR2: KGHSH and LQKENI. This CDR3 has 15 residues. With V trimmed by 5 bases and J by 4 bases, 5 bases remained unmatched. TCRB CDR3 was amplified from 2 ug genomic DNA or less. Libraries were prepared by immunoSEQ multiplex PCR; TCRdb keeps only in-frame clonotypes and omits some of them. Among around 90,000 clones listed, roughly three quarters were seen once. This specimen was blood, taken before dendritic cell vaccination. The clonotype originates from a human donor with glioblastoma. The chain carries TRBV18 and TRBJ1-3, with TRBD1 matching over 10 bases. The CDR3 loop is CASSEGQGLGNTIYF. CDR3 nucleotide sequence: TGTGCCAGCTCAGAGGGACAGGGGCTCGGAAACACCATATATTTT.